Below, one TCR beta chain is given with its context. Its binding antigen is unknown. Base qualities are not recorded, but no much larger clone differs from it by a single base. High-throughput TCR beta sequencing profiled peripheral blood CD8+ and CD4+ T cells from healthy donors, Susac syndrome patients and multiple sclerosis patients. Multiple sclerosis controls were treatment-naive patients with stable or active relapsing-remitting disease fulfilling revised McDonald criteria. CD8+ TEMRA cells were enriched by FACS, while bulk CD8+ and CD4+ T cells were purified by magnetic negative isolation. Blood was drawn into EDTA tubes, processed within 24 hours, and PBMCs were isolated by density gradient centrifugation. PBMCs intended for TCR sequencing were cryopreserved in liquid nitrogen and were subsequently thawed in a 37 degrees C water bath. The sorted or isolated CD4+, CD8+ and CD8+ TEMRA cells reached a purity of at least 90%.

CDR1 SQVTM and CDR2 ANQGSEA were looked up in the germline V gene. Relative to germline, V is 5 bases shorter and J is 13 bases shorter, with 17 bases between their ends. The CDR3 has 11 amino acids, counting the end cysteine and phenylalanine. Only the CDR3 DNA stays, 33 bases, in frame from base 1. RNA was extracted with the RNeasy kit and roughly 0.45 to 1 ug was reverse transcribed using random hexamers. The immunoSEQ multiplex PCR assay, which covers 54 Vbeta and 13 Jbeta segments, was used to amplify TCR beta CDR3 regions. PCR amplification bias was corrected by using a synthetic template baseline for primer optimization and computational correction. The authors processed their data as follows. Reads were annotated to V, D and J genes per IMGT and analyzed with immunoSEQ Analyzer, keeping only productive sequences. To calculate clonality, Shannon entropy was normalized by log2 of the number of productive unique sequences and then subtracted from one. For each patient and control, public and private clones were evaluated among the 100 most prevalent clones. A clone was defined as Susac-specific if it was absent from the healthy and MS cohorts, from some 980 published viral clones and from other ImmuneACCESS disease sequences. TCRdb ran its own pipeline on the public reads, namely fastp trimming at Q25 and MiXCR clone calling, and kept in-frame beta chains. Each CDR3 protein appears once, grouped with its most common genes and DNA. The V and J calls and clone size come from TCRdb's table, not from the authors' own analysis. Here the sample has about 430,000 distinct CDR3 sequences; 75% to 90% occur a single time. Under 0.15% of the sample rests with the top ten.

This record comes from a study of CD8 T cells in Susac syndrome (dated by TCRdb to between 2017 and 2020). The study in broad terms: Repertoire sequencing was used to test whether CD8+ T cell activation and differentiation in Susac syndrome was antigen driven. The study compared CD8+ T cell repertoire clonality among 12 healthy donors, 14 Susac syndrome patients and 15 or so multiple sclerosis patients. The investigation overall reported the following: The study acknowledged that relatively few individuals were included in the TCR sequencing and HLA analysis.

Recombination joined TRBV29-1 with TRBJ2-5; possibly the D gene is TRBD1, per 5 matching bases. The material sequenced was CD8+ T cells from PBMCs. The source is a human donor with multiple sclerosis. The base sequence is TGCAGCGTTCCGGACACCGACTCCCCGTACTTC. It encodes CSVPDTDSPYF.